These 6 T cell receptor beta chains originate from one sample sequenced in a study of T cells after yellow fever vaccination. TCRdb reprocessed the 5' RACE reads with MiXCR, giving one entry per CDR3 protein. The profile shows roughly 27,000 distinct CDR3 sequences, over 4.5% of them singletons. The sample here was CD8+ T cells sorted from PBMCs, taken 10 days after the yellow fever booster vaccination. These receptors originate from a man aged 25 to 40 who received the YFV17D yellow fever vaccine.

This clonotype was counted ten times or more. This sequence joins TRBV4-3 and TRBJ2-1; D possibly corresponds to TRBD2 (5 bases). The V gene's germline CDR1 is LGHNA and CDR2 YSLEER. The CDR3 has 14 amino acids. Trimming took off 4 bases at V and 5 bases at J, with 12 bases between the two ends. CDR3 bases: TGCGCCAGCAGCCTAGGACTGAAGGACAATGAGCAGTTCTTC. Protein sequence: CASSLGLKDNEQFF.

Ten or more counts support this clonotype. The chain couples TRBV19 to TRBJ1-5; 7 bases line up with TRBD1. The CDR3 totals 15 residues. V trimming: 6 bases; J trimming: 2 bases; junction bases outside the gene matches: 7. CDR1 is LNHDA and CDR2 is SQIVND in the germline V gene (reference sequence). The CDR3 sequence is CASSPAGQGNQPQHF. The CDR3 DNA is TGTGCCAGTAGCCCTGCCGGACAGGGCAATCAGCCCCAGCATTTT.

This clonotype occurred many times. The V gene is TRBV30, the J gene TRBJ1-1; TRBD1 agrees at 7 bases. The CDR3 has 16 amino acids. CDR1 and CDR2 from the germline V gene are GTSNPN and SVGIG (reference sequence). The trim removed 5 bases at V and 1 base at J, leaving 13 bases unmatched. The DNA of the CDR3 is TGTGCCTGGTTTGGCGAGGGGGCGCGATCGAACACTGAAGCTTTCTTT. It specifies CAWFGEGARSNTEAFF.

This clonotype has ten or more counts. The chain is built from TRBV4-3 and TRBJ2-7; TRBD2 is a possible D gene (6 bases). The CDR3 runs 15 residues. CDR1 is LGHNA, CDR2 YSLEER, per germline. The V end lost 4 bases, the J end lost 9 bases, and 22 bases lay between the germline ends. CDR3 DNA: TGCGCCAGCAGCCCCTCTACCCCGACTAGATCCCCGCAGTACTTC. This gives the protein CASSPSTPTRSPQYF.

This clonotype occurred many times. The rearrangement uses TRBV7-9 and TRBJ2-7; the match to TRBD1 covers 8 bases. V dropped 5 bases and J dropped 4; count of bases not matched to a gene: 10. The CDR3 runs to 15 residues. Per the germline V gene, CDR1 is SEHNR and CDR2 is FQNEAQ (reference sequence). CDR3 in amino acids: CASSQGQGAYYEQYF. As DNA, the CDR3 is TGTGCCAGCAGCCAGGGGCAGGGGGCTTATTACGAGCAGTACTTC.

This clonotype was seen at least ten times. The V and J genes are TRBV4-3 and TRBJ2-1; D is unresolved. V gave up 4 bases and J gave up 8 bases, with 9 bases separating them. Germline V gene sequence: CDR1 LGHNA, CDR2 YSLEER. The CDR3 spans 12 residues. As DNA, the CDR3 is TGCGCCAGCAGCCCGACTGGGTATGAGCAGTTCTTC. It codes for CASSPTGYEQFF.